Described below is a single T cell receptor beta chain sequence and its context. Method: immunoSEQ multiplex PCR; TCRdb's copy keeps in-frame clones and lacks some. The repertoire holds roughly 550,000 clones, with more than 75% as singletons. These data are taken from a study of shared T cell receptors in the human thymus. With V trimmed by 4 bases and J by 2 bases, 13 bases remained unmatched. This CDR3 spans 17 amino acids. From germline, CDR1 is SGHTS and CDR2 YDEGEE. In addition, the sample was reused for a study of human thymus T cells. That source adds: Donation came from healthy Finnish infants having corrective surgery for congenital heart defects. Thymus tissue for the work was resected from patients undergoing corrective heart surgery. Across thymic and blood repertoires, the usage of V and J genes appeared to be biased. The related literature has documented a marked overlap of thymic repertoires among unrelated individuals.

The chain combines TRBV5-8 with TRBJ2-7; TRBD1 aligns across 9 bases. The sequence was obtained from a boy under two years old with a congenital heart defect. The sequenced material came from thymocytes. The CDR3 is CASSRDRVGPAPYEQYF. In DNA form, the CDR3 reads TGTGCCAGCAGCCGGGACAGGGTAGGGCCAGCGCCCTACGAGCAGTACTTC. The whole variable domain, remainder taken from reference TRBV5-8 and TRBJ2-7, is EAGVTQSPTHLIKTRGQQATLRCSPISGHTSVYWYQQALGLGLQFLLWYDEGEERNRGNFPPRFSGRQFPNYSSELNVNALELEDSALYLCASSRDRVGPAPYEQYFGPGTRLTVT.